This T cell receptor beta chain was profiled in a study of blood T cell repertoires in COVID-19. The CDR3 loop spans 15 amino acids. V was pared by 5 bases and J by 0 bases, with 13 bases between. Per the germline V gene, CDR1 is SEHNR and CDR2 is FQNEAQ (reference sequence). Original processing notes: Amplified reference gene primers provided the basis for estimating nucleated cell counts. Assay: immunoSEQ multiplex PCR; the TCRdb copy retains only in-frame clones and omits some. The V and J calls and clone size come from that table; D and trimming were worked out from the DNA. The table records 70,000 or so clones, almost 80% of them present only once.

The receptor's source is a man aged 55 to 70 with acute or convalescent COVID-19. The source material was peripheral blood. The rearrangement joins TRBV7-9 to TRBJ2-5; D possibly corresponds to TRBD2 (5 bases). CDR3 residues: CASSPPVRDQETQYF. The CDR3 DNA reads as TGTGCCAGCAGCCCCCCGGTGAGGGACCAAGAGACCCAGTACTTC. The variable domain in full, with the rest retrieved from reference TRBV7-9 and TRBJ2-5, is DTGVSQNPRHKITKRGQNVTFRCDPISEHNRLYWYRQTLGQGPEFLTYFQNEAQLEKSRLLSDRFSAERPKGSFSTLEIQRTEQGDSAMYLCASSPPVRDQETQYFGPGTRLLVL.